This T cell receptor (beta chain) was identified in a study of read filtering for tumor transcriptome and immune sequencing. Study-level information: The cohort had some 16 men and under 15 women aged about 40 to 90, mean around 63 years.

Sampling of bone marrow took place during active disease in every patient. Molecular barcoded adaptors covering alpha/delta and beta/gamma chains were used on approximately 400 ng RNA. TCRdb re-called the reads with MiXCR, one entry per CDR3 protein. This sample has under 150,000 distinct CDR3 sequences, with 13% found just once. Regarding this clonotype: Its antigen remains unknown.

From germline, CDR1 is SGHTA and CDR2 FQGNSA. The CDR3 totals 16 residues. The germline V and J ends were trimmed by 1 base and 11 bases, with 23 bases remaining between them. Study-level findings and limits: RNA-seq captured clonotypes less deeply and reliably than IR-seq.

The source is a donor over 35 with multiple myeloma. Sequencing input: a population of CD138-negative cells sorted from bone marrow. The genes are TRBV7-2 and TRBJ1-1; D is possibly TRBD1 (5 bases). The CDR3 DNA is TGTGCCAGCAGCTTAGGCCGGTACGGGGCAGCGCGTACTGCTTTCTTT. Its protein is CASSLGRYGAARTAFF.